This T cell receptor (beta chain) was retrieved from a study of human T cells and chemical hapten exposure. The CDR3 is made up of 15 amino acids. Germline V gene lookup returns CDR1 SGHVS and CDR2 FNYEAQ. Unmatched junction bases numbered 8, after V lost 10 bases and J lost 4 bases. Each CDR3 protein is one row after TCRdb ran MiXCR on the RACE reads. The sample shows 35,000 to 50,000 distinct CDR3 sequences, around 12% of them seen only once. This clonotype has at least ten counts. Time point specified: pre-sensitization, week 0. Indicated treatment: therapeutic diphenylcyclopropenone sensitization with weekly scalp DPC.

Sequences were derived from whole blood, sampled in connection with sensitization to the hapten diphenylcyclopropenone (DPC). The TCR sequence derives from a woman aged 25 to 39 with alopecia areata. Some clones in this sample may be carry-over from other donors' samples. The genes are TRBV7-6 and TRBJ2-1; TRBD1 matches at 12 bases. The CDR3 here is CATKGQGAGYNEQFF. DNA for the CDR3: TGTGCCACCAAGGGACAGGGGGCGGGTTACAATGAGCAGTTCTTC.